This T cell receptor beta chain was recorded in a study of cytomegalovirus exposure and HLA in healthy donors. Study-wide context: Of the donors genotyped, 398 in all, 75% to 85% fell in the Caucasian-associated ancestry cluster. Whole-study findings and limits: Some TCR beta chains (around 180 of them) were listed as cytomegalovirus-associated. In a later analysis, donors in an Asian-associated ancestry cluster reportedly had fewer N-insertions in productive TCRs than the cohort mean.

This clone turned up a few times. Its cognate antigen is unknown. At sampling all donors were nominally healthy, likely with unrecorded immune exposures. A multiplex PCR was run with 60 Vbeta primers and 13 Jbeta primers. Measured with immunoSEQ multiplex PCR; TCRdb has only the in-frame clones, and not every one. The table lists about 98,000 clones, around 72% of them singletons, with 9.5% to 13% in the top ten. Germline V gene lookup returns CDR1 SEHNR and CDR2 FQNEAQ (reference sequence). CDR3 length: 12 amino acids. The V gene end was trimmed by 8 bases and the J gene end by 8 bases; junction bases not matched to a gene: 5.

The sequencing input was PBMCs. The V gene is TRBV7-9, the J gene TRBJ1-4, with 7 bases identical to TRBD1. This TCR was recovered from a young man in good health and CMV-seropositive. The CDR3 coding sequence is TGTGCCAGCGGCCAGGGGGAAGAAAAACTGTTTTTT. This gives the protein CASGQGEEKLFF.